This T cell receptor beta chain was identified in a study of early T cells in non-severe SARS-CoV-2 infection. The overall study: From unsorted whole blood, bulk RNA was sequenced, and the chains remained unpaired.

Study observations and caveats: Matching results from VDJdb favored anti-spike CD8 responses, leaving private and CD4 specificities undetected.

Trimming removed 3 bases at V and 2 bases at J, with 8 bases between. Germline V gene sequence: CDR1 SGHDN, CDR2 FVKESK. This CDR3 region has 14 residues. A remark on this clonotype: Its cognate antigen is unknown.

Separate cDNA molecules each had unique molecular identifiers attached to them. TCRdb re-derived calls from the 5' RACE reads in MiXCR, one entry per CDR3 protein. The sample lists more than 55,000 distinct CDR3 sequences, about 12% seen once, with roughly 1.4% in the top ten. The chain couples TRBV14 to TRBJ2-1; the D gene is possibly TRBD1 (5 bases). This receptor was identified in an adult who was a healthcare worker with PCR-confirmed SARS-CoV-2 infection or an uninfected control (not recorded which). Sequencing input: whole blood. This CDR3 reads CASSHWGPYNEQFF. For the CDR3, the DNA is TGTGCCAGCAGCCACTGGGGCCCCTACAATGAGCAGTTCTTC.